Listed below are T cell receptor beta chains from one sample, sequenced in a study of blood T cell repertoires in COVID-19. The assay was immunoSEQ multiplex PCR, and TCRdb's table has in-frame clones only and misses some. The data contain 65,000 to 85,000 clones, 80% to 95% of them seen just once; the ten biggest clones take up 6.9%. The sample comprised peripheral blood. These receptors all come from a human donor in a cohort sampled during active COVID-19. CDR3s include the opening cysteine and the closing phenylalanine or tryptophan. The D gene is left open where the match is weak. Some rows mark clone size as missing; the rest say once, few, many or name a class of expanded clone.

TRBJ1-5,.,.,13,TRBV7-9,TGTGCCAGCAGCTTAGAGCGGCATCAGCCCCAGCATTTT,CASSLERHQPQHF
TRBJ2-2,TRBD1,.,14,TRBV19,TGTGCCAGTACTCTCGACAGGGCCACCGGGGAGCTGTTTTTT,CASTLDRATGELFF
TRBJ1-4,TRBD1,.,11,TRBV29-1,TGCAGCTCGGGGACAGATGAAAAACTGTTTTTT,CSSGTDEKLFF
TRBJ1-2,.,few,13,TRBV5-1,TGCGCCAGCAGCTTGGTGTCGGACTATGGCTACACCTTC,CASSLVSDYGYTF
TRBJ1-2,.,.,13,TRBV19,TGTGCCAGTATTCACGGAGGGGACTATGGCTACACCTTC,CASIHGGDYGYTF
TRBJ2-7,.,.,14,TRBV11-3,TGTGCCAGCTCTCTGACAGGAAACGCCTACGAGCAGTACTTC,CASSLTGNAYEQYF
TRBJ2-1,.,.,11,TRBV10-2,TGCGCCAGCAGTGTGACAAATGAGCAGTTCTTC,CASSVTNEQFF
TRBJ2-1,.,.,15,TRBV10-1,TGCGCCAGCAGTGAGGTCCAGGGGCCCTACAATGAGCAGTTCTTC,CASSEVQGPYNEQFF
TRBJ2-5,TRBD2,.,15,TRBV11-2,TGTGCCAGCAGCTTAAGTGGGGGGGTGAGGGAGACCCAGTACTTC,CASSLSGGVRETQYF
TRBJ2-7,TRBD2,.,17,TRBV5-5,TGTGCCAGCAGGGCAGCCTTAGCGGGGGGCGACTCCTACGAGCAGTACTTC,CASRAALAGGDSYEQYF
TRBJ2-4,TRBD2,.,19,TRBV3-1/TRBV3-2,TGTGCCAGCAGCCAGATAACTAGCGGGGGGTCCTTAGCCAAAAACATTCAGTACTTC,CASSQITSGGSLAKNIQYF
TRBJ2-1,TRBD1,.,15,TRBV5-5,TGTGCCAGCAGCTGGTCCGACAGGGAAGGCAATGAGCAGTTCTTC,CASSWSDREGNEQFF
TRBJ2-2,TRBD1,.,16,TRBV7-6,TGTGCCAGCAGCCGCGGGACAGGAGTCGCCACCGGGGAGCTGTTTTTT,CASSRGTGVATGELFF
TRBJ2-5,TRBD1,.,11,TRBV29-1,TGCAGCGTTCTCAGGGGGGAGACCCAGTACTTC,CSVLRGETQYF